This T cell receptor (beta chain) was retrieved from a study of response to subunit inactivated influenza vaccine. Points from the study as a whole: Every seasonal influenza vaccination brings in few new T cells, the authors suggested.

At least ten counts were recorded for this clonotype. Its target is not known. This CDR3 has 15 amino acids. V lost 4 bases, J lost 7 bases, and 18 bases lay in between. Germline CDR1 reads SGHRS; CDR2 reads YFSETQ. TCRdb analysed the RT-PCR reads with MiXCR anew, one entry per CDR3 protein. The sample has just under 250,000 distinct CDR3 sequences, 10% to 15% seen once. The origin of this receptor is a man aged 50-59 years who received an inactivated influenza vaccine. The input for sequencing was non-naive T cells sorted from PBMCs, taken roughly 2 weeks before vaccination. V usage is TRBV5-1 and J usage is TRBJ2-1; D not resolved. This CDR3 reads CASSPMTRTGNEQFF. CDR3 nucleotide sequence: TGCGCCAGCAGCCCTATGACGAGGACCGGTAATGAGCAGTTCTTC.